Each of the 30 T cell receptor beta chains below was sequenced from the same sample in a study of tumor and adjacent non-tumor tissue in lung cancer. No cell sorting was done before RNA was extracted from the tissue. More than 3 cm separated this lung sample from the edge of the tumor. The library came from three nested PCR rounds adapted from ARM-PCR protocols. TCRdb processed the multiplex PCR reads anew with MiXCR; each CDR3 protein has one entry. The profile shows about 86,000 distinct CDR3 sequences, under 80% of them singletons. Material for sequencing was distant non-tumor lung tissue. The receptors stem from a woman aged 45-65 years with non-small cell lung cancer.

Of note for this clonotype: The junction departs from the called germline gene at one end, perhaps through a read error. The V and J genes are TRBV24-1 and TRBJ1-1, with 8 bases lining up with TRBD1. Germline V gene sequence: CDR1 KGHDR, CDR2 SFDVKD. This CDR3 region has 18 residues. CDR3 nucleotides: TGTGCCGCCAGTGTATCGTCTGACAGGGGAGGAGGATATACTGAAGCTTTCTTT. Residues: CAASVSSDRGGGYTEAFF.

With respect to this clonotype: Germline is not matched at one junction end, which may reflect a read error. V usage is TRBV6-6 and J usage is TRBJ1-1; D is uncertain. Per the germline V gene, CDR1 is MNHNY and CDR2 is SVGAGI (reference sequence). This CDR3 comprises 13 residues. In DNA, the CDR3 is TGTGCCAGCAGTTACTTTGGGTACACTGAAGCTTCCTTT. It translates to CASSYFGYTEASF.

About this clonotype itself: Lacking the conserved final phenylalanine or tryptophan, this CDR3 likely reflects a read error. V is TRBV12-3 or TRBV12-4 and J is TRBJ2-1; 12 bases are shared with TRBD1. This CDR3 contains 14 residues. CDR3 sequence: CPSSGTGGYGEQFL. The CDR3 DNA reads TGTCCCAGCAGTGGGACAGGGGGCTACGGTGAGCAGTTCCTC.

Notes on this clonotype: The conserved phenylalanine or tryptophan normally closing the CDR3 is absent here, so this likely arose from a read error. The chain uses TRBV11-2 and TRBJ1-6; 9 bases fit TRBD1. Trimming cost V 5 bases and J 11 bases; bases outside gene matches: 10. The CDR3 runs 15 residues. Looked up from germline, CDR1 is SGHAT and CDR2 is FQNNGV. The CDR3 nucleotides are TGTGCCAGCAGCCCGACGACAGGGGGACGGCCACCCCTCCACTTA. Protein product: CASSPTTGGRPPLHL.

Details on this clonotype: The conserved phenylalanine or tryptophan normally closing the CDR3 is absent here, so this likely arose from a read error. The V call is TRBV29-1, the J call TRBJ2-1, with 9 bases lining up with TRBD2. This CDR3 comprises 14 residues. With V trimmed by 7 bases and J by 11 bases, 15 bases remained unmatched. Germline loops: CDR1 SQVTM, CDR2 ANQGSEA. The CDR3 bases are TGCAGCGCCTCGTGCGGGAGGGCCGGGGATAAGCAGTTCATC. Translated, it gives CSASCGRAGDKQFI.

This chain joins TRBV28 and TRBJ1-1; D remains ambiguous. The V and J ends lost 0 bases and 3 bases respectively, with 11 bases between them. The CDR3 consists of 15 residues. The germline V gene encodes CDR1 MDHEN and CDR2 SYDVKM. The CDR3 loop reads CASSLWSKGHTEAFF. The CDR3 DNA is TGTGCCAGCAGTTTATGGTCAAAAGGCCACACTGAAGCTTTCTTT.

As to this clonotype: One junction end does not reproduce the germline sequence, and a read error may be involved. The V and J genes are TRBV6-5 and TRBJ1-3, with D possibly being TRBD1 (5 bases). The germline gives CDR1 MNHEY, CDR2 SVGAGI. The CDR3 is made up of 15 amino acids. CDR3 coding DNA: TGTGCCAACACCAAATCGGGGGGATCTGGAAACGCCATATATTTT. It codes for CANTKSGGSGNAIYF.

As regards this clonotype: An end of the junction differs from the germline gene, which may be a read error. The chain links TRBV6-1 to TRBJ1-2; D remains unclear. Germline assignment: CDR1 MNHNS and CDR2 SASEGT. The CDR3 is made up of 13 amino acids. CDR3 region: CDSTPSTGYDYTF. The CDR3 nucleotides read TGTGACAGCACCCCTTCGACGGGCTATGACTACACCTTC.

Turning to this clonotype: No conserved phenylalanine or tryptophan ends this CDR3, so it is likely a read error. The rearrangement joins TRBV5-4 to TRBJ2-1; 8 nucleotides align to TRBD1. This CDR3 has 13 amino acids. Trimming took 7 bases from V and 8 from J; bases not matched to a gene: 8. Germline CDR1 reads SGHNT; CDR2 reads YYREEE (reference sequence). CDR3 DNA sequence: TGTGCCAGCGGGGGACAGGAGGCTGATGAGCAGTTCTTA. Translated: CASGGQEADEQFL.

This chain links TRBV20-1 with TRBJ2-3, with D maybe TRBD2 (6 bases). The CDR3 runs 15 residues. Trimming took 6 bases from V and 4 from J, leaving 20 bases between them. Germline CDR1 reads DFQATT; CDR2 reads SNEGSKA (reference sequence). Here the CDR3 DNA reads TGCAGTGCAGGGAGTATGGGCGGGGTTGCAGATACGCAGTATTTT. Its protein product is CSAGSMGGVADTQYF.

This clonotype has just a few counts. One end of the junction does not line up with germline, which may come from a read error. This chain uses TRBV7-3 with TRBJ2-1, with D perhaps matching TRBD1 or TRBD2 (5 bases each). Germline CDR1 reads SGHTA; CDR2 reads FQGTGA. CDR3 size: 13 residues. The chain's CDR3 is CARSLGPDNEQFF. The CDR3 DNA reads as TGTGCCAGGAGCTTGGGACCCGACAATGAGCAGTTCTTC.

Worth noting for this clonotype: One junction end does not reproduce the germline sequence, and a read error may be involved. V gene TRBV10-2 combines with J gene TRBJ2-3; no firm D call. CDR3 length: 15 amino acids. Germline CDR1 is WSHSY and CDR2 is SAAADI. The chain's CDR3 is CSSSDQRRDTDTQYF. The DNA for the CDR3 is TGTTCCAGCAGTGACCAGCGCAGAGACACAGATACGCAGTATTTT.

In regard to this clonotype: This is likely a read error, given that the CDR3 carries no conserved phenylalanine or tryptophan at its end. The V call is TRBV4-1, the J call TRBJ1-4; no clear D gene. Germline CDR1 and CDR2: MGHRA and YSYEKL. The V end lost 7 bases, the J end lost 0 bases, and 12 bases lay between the germline ends. The CDR3 length is 15 residues. CDR3 amino acids: CASTGRYPTNEKLFL. CDR3 in DNA: TGCGCCAGCACGGGGAGATACCCAACTAATGAAAAACTGTTTCTT.

To note about this clonotype: The junction differs from germline at one of its ends, possibly a read error. The chain couples TRBV6-5 to TRBJ2-7, with D unclear. CDR3 length: 15 amino acids. Germline CDR1 is MNHEY and CDR2 is SVGAGI. CDR3 sequence reads: CASSYSIVGTYEQYF. The CDR3 DNA reads TGTGCCAGCAGCTACTCGATCGTGGGCACCTACGAGCAGTACTTC.

Of note for this clonotype: One end of the junction varies from germline; a read error may be responsible. The chain employs TRBV10-3 and TRBJ2-7; D may be TRBD1 or TRBD2 (5 bases each). The CDR3 spans 16 residues. Germline CDR1 ENHRY, CDR2 SYGVKD. In DNA form, the CDR3 reads TGTGTCATCAGCAATGGGGGTTTGGGACGGTCCTACGAGCAGTACTTC. Translated, it gives CVISNGGLGRSYEQYF.

Notes on this clonotype: One end of the junction varies from germline; a read error may be responsible. V usage is TRBV6-5 and J usage is TRBJ1-3; D remains ambiguous. The CDR3 has 17 amino acids. Germline V gene sequence: CDR1 MNHEY, CDR2 SVGAGI. The DNA for the CDR3 is TGTGCCAGCAGTCTTAATTCCGGTGCCCTCTCTAGAAACACCATATATTTT. This sequence encodes CASSLNSGALSRNTIYF.

Of note for this clonotype: Its ends do not fully match the called genes, so a read error is possible. The chain has TRBV4-1 and TRBJ2-5, with D tentatively TRBD1 (5 bases). The CDR3 has 14 residues. Germline CDR1 is MGHRA and CDR2 is YSYEKL. CDR3 sequence (DNA): TGTGCCAGCTCCTGGACAATCGATCAAGAGACCCAGTACTTC. This codes for CASSWTIDQETQYF.

Of note for this clonotype: Because the CDR3 is missing its conserved closing phenylalanine or tryptophan, this is likely a read error. Here the CDR3 reads CASGPEGDGYTL. The CDR3 coding sequence is TGTGCTAGTGGCCCTGAAGGGGATGGCTACACCCTC. The chain couples TRBV12-5 to TRBJ1-2; weak D call: TRBD1 (5 bases). The CDR3 loop spans 12 amino acids. Trimming removed 6 bases from V and 6 bases from J, with 11 bases in between. Per germline, CDR1 LGHNT and CDR2 FRNRAP.

This clonotype was recorded a few times. The chain is built from TRBV20-1 and TRBJ2-1; 13 bases line up with TRBD2. The V gene end was trimmed by 0 bases and the J gene end by 12 bases; junction bases not matched to a gene: 8. Germline V CDR1 and CDR2: DFQATT, SNEGSKA (reference sequence). The CDR3 runs to 15 residues. The CDR3 protein is CSAREGTSGIGGQFF. The CDR3 DNA reads TGCAGTGCTAGAGAGGGGACTAGCGGGATAGGTGGGCAGTTCTTC.

With regard to this clonotype: One junction end does not reproduce the germline sequence, and a read error may be involved. V is TRBV7-8 and J is TRBJ2-6; 9 bases line up with TRBD1. This CDR3 is built from 17 residues. CDR1 is SGHVS and CDR2 is FQNEAQ in the germline V gene. CDR3 residues: CASSPQGAVPGANVLNF. The CDR3 nucleotides read TGTGCCAGCAGCCCACAGGGGGCTGTCCCTGGGGCCAACGTCCTGAATTTC.

V gene TRBV7-9 combines with J gene TRBJ1-4; no clear D. V was pared by 1 base and J by 6 bases, with 15 bases between. CDR3 length equals 16 residues. Germline CDR1 reads SEHNR; CDR2 reads FQNEAQ (reference sequence). The DNA of the CDR3 is TGTGCCAGCAGCTTAGAATTCCAGAGGGCGGATGAAAAACTGTTTTTT. Amino acids: CASSLEFQRADEKLFF.

This clonotype was counted a few times. A read error may be the cause here, since a much bigger clone is one base away. The rearrangement links TRBV6-5 to TRBJ1-1; D is unresolved. This CDR3 has 13 amino acids. Germline CDR1 and CDR2: MNHEY and SVGAGI. The CDR3 DNA reads TGTACCAGCAGTTATGGGTGGAACACTGAAGCTTTCTTT. It yields the protein CTSSYGWNTEAFF.

The chain has TRBV11-2 and TRBJ2-1; 10 nucleotides match TRBD2. The CDR3 extends over 16 amino acids. V dropped 5 bases and J dropped 9; count of bases not matched to a gene: 13. The germline V gene has CDR1 SGHAT and CDR2 FQNNGV. This chain's CDR3 is CASSPWGLAGAGEQFF. CDR3 sequence (DNA): TGTGCCAGCAGCCCATGGGGGCTAGCGGGAGCAGGTGAGCAGTTCTTC.

The chain is built from TRBV25-1 and TRBJ2-1, with D perhaps matching TRBD2 (5 bases). The CDR3 is 15 amino acids. Germline CDR1 and CDR2: MGHDK and SYGVNS. Here the CDR3 DNA reads TGTGCTAGTACCATTGGGCGGGTCGGTGACCATGAGCAGTTCTTC. Amino acid sequence: CASTIGRVGDHEQFF.

This clonotype showed up just a few times. The chain joins TRBV10-1 to TRBJ2-3; 7 nucleotides line up with TRBD2. Unmatched junction bases numbered 12, after V lost 8 bases and J lost 7 bases. This CDR3 is built from 14 residues. Germline V gene lookup returns CDR1 WNHNN and CDR2 SYGVQD (reference sequence). The CDR3 spells CASLGERDTYTQYF. CDR3 DNA sequence: TGCGCCAGCTTAGGGGAGCGGGATACATATACGCAGTATTTT.

There are a few counts of this clonotype. This may arise from a read error, as a much more abundant clone is one base away. The V and J genes are TRBV11-2 and TRBJ2-7, with a possible D match to TRBD2 (5 bases). CDR3 length: 14 amino acids. The V gene's germline CDR1 is SGHAT and CDR2 FQNNGV. As DNA, the CDR3 is TGTGCCAGCAGCTCGAGGAGCGAGGGTGGGGAGCACTACTTC. This sequence encodes CASSSRSEGGEHYF.

The rearrangement uses TRBV19 and TRBJ1-1, with 8 bases matching TRBD1. The germline gives CDR1 LNHDA, CDR2 SQIVND (reference sequence). The CDR3 is 18 amino acids. The CDR3 DNA is TGTACCAAAACTCCGCCTAATGACAGGGGCCTCTGGGTGGTTGGAGCTTTCTTT. This encodes CTKTPPNDRGLWVVGAFF.

Note on this clonotype: At one boundary the junction diverges from the germline segment, which might be a read error. The chain couples TRBV11-2 to TRBJ2-3; D is possibly TRBD2 (6 bases). Germline assignment: CDR1 SGHAT and CDR2 FQNNGV. The CDR3 is made up of 16 amino acids. The CDR3 sequence: CASSLGVQTSTDTQYF. In DNA form, the CDR3 reads TGTGCGAGCAGCTTAGGGGTCCAAACTAGCACTGATACGCAGTATTTT. Drawing the rest from reference TRBV11-2 and TRBJ2-3, the complete variable domain is EAGVAQSPRYKIIEKRQSVAFWCNPISGHATLYWYQQILGQGPKLLIQFQNNGVVDDSQLPKDRFSAERLKGVDSTLKIQPAKLEDSAVYLCASSLGVQTSTDTQYFGPGTRLTVL.

This clonotype has ten or more counts. The rearrangement uses TRBV14 and TRBJ2-1, with 12 bases matching TRBD2. Germline V gives CDR1 SGHDN, CDR2 FVKESK. The CDR3 is made up of 19 amino acids. Trimming removed 4 bases from V and 3 bases from J; junction bases left unmatched: 13. The DNA for the CDR3 is TGTGCCAGCAGCCGAAAGCGCGAGACGGGACTAGCGGGCTACAATGAGCAGTTCTTC. Translation gives CASSRKRETGLAGYNEQFF.

Note on this clonotype: Germline and junction disagree at one end, which may indicate a read error. This sequence joins TRBV12-3 or TRBV12-4 and TRBJ2-5, with D perhaps assigned TRBD1 or TRBD2 (7 bases each). This CDR3 has 14 residues. CDR3 residues: CANSWGQGGKTQYF. In nucleotides, the CDR3 is TGTGCCAACAGTTGGGGTCAGGGGGGGAAGACCCAGTACTTC.